The rows below give T cell receptor beta chains drawn from one sample of a study of CD8+ T cells in alopecia areata. The protocol was immunoSEQ multiplex PCR, while the TCRdb copy is restricted to in-frame clones and leaves out a portion. The data show some 200,000 clones, 59% seen once. This specimen consisted of CD4+ T cells sorted from blood, obtained at week 0. The receptor set was obtained from a human donor with alopecia areata. Both conserved end residues are part of each CDR3.

>TRBJ2-3|15|TRBV27
CASSLGGLGTDTQYF
>TRBJ1-2|13|TRBV30
CAWSGTGESGYTF
>TRBJ2-5|13|TRBV29-1
CSVRPSVGETQYF
>TRBJ1-2|11|TRBV20-1
CSARVGDGYTF
>TRBJ1-2|13|TRBV30
CAWTTTGAYGYTF
>TRBJ2-5|14|TRBV18
CASSPPSKQETQYF
>TRBJ2-2|11|TRBV18
CASAQSGELFF
>TRBJ2-7|15|TRBV5-6
CASSLGQGAAYEQYF
>TRBJ2-7|14|TRBV29-1
CSVVTDDPPYEQYF
>TRBJ2-3|14|TRBV6-5
CASRMDGLTDTQYF
>TRBJ2-3|14|TRBV2
CASSDWTGADTQYF
>TRBJ1-5|10|TRBV2
CASPNQPQHF
>TRBJ1-5|13|TRBV6-1
CASRVDTNQPQHF
>TRBJ2-5|15|TRBV7-3
CASSLRGAVQETQYF